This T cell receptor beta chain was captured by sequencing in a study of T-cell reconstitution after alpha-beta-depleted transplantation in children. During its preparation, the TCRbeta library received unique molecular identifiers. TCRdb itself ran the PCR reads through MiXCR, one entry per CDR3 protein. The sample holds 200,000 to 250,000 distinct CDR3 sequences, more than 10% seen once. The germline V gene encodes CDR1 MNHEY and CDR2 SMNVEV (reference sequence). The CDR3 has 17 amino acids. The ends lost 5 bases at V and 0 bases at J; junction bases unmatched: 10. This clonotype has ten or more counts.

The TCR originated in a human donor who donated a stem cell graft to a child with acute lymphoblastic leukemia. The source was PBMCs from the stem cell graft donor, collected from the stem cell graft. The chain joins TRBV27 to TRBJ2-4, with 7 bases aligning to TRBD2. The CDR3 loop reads CASSPRGGFIAKNIQYF. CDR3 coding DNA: TGTGCCAGCAGTCCCCGGGGAGGGTTCATAGCCAAAAACATTCAGTACTTC.